The sequence of this T cell receptor (beta chain) was determined in a study of shared clonotypes between healthy human individuals. As to this clone: Its antigen remains unidentified.

Assay: immunoSEQ multiplex PCR; the TCRdb copy retains only in-frame clones and omits some. The sample has around 2.1 million clones; roughly 91% are singletons. Naive CD8 cells comprised CD45RO-negative, CCR7-positively selected cells, excluding terminally differentiated effector memory CD45RA+ cells. J was trimmed by 5 bases and V by 3 bases; bases with no gene match: 14. CDR1 is MGHDK and CDR2 is SYGVNS in the germline V gene. The CDR3 has 17 amino acids. Study conclusions and caveats: In this cohort, only blood was sampled, and tissue repertoires likely differ.

The sequencing sample was made of naive CD8+ T cells from PBMCs. The chain combines TRBV25-1 with TRBJ2-5, with 8 bases aligning to TRBD1. This TCR came from a young man in good health. Some clones in this sample may be carry-over from other donors' samples. The DNA of the CDR3 is TGTGCCAGCAGTGAGGGGGTTTTGGCAGGGGGCGGGGAGACCCAGTACTTC. This encodes CASSEGVLAGGGETQYF.